Listed below are T cell receptor beta chains from one sample, sequenced in a study of CD8 T cells in ankylosing spondylitis. TCRdb analysed the 5' RACE reads with MiXCR anew, one entry per CDR3 protein. The data contain 300,000 to 400,000 distinct CDR3 sequences, 11% of them singletons. The sample comprised blood, either unsorted or a sorted T cell fraction (not recorded which). Every receptor here comes from a female donor with ankylosing spondylitis or in good health (not recorded which). CDR3s include the opening cysteine and the closing phenylalanine or tryptophan. Each record gives: clone size, J gene, D gene, V gene, CDR3 DNA, CDR3 protein. D genes are given only for firm matches. Size tells how often a clone was seen (once, few, many) or the class of an expanded clone, and some rows leave it out.

NA | TRBJ2-4 | TRBD2 | TRBV11-2 | TGTGCCAGCAGCGCCTTGCTGGGACTAGCGGGAGCCTCGGGCAGTCCGTACTTC | CASSALLGLAGASGSPYF
many | TRBJ1-5 | NA | TRBV6-2/TRBV6-3 | TGTGCCAGCAGTTACCCACACGGCAATCAGCCCCAGCATTTT | CASSYPHGNQPQHF
NA | TRBJ2-1 | TRBD2 | TRBV29-1 | TGCAGCGTTGAAGGTCTAGCGGGGGCTTATACATACAATGAGCAGTTCTTC | CSVEGLAGAYTYNEQFF
many | TRBJ2-7 | NA | TRBV27 | TGTGCCAGCAGTTTTCGTGAGGGAAACGAGCAGTACTTC | CASSFREGNEQYF
few | TRBJ2-3 | TRBD2 | TRBV5-1 | TGCGCCAGCAGCGCCCGCGGGGGTAGCACAGATACGCAGTATTTT | CASSARGGSTDTQYF
few | TRBJ2-1 | NA | TRBV5-5 | TGTGCCAGCAGCTCCCCGACAGCATACAATGAGCAGTTCTTC | CASSSPTAYNEQFF
many | TRBJ1-4 | NA | TRBV20-1 | TGCAGTGCTAGAGACCTTGCAACTAATGAAAAACTGTTTTTT | CSARDLATNEKLFF
NA | TRBJ2-7 | NA | TRBV5-1 | TGCGCCAGCAGCTACACCCCGGCCAGGGCCAACTACGAGCAGTACTTC | CASSYTPARANYEQYF
few | TRBJ2-7 | TRBD2 | TRBV18 | TGTGCCAGCACGGGACTAGCGGGGCCTCCCTACGAGCAGTACTTC | CASTGLAGPPYEQYF
few | TRBJ2-7 | NA | TRBV28 | TGTGCCAGCAGTTCGGGGGCTACCTACGAGCAGTACTTC | CASSSGATYEQYF
NA | TRBJ2-3 | NA | TRBV28 | TGTGCCAGCAGTTTGGCTTCTAGCACAGATACGCAGTATTTT | CASSLASSTDTQYF
NA | TRBJ1-3 | NA | TRBV11-2 | TGTGCCAGCAGCACAACCCAGGGGGGAAACACCATATATTTT | CASSTTQGGNTIYF
NA | TRBJ2-5 | NA | TRBV9 | TGTGCCAGCAGCGTAGAACAGACGCCAAGGGGGACCCAGTACTTC | CASSVEQTPRGTQYF
many | TRBJ2-2 | NA | TRBV6-1 | TGTGCCAGCACCCCAGGGGACACCGGGGAGCTGTTTTTT | CASTPGDTGELFF
many | TRBJ2-4 | NA | TRBV20-1 | TGCAGTGCCCCTGACGTCCGGCTTCAAAACATTCAGTACTTC | CSAPDVRLQNIQYF
many | TRBJ2-1 | TRBD1 | TRBV20-1 | TGCAGTGCTAGTTCCCCGGGACAGGGTAACAATGAGCAGTTCTTC | CSASSPGQGNNEQFF
NA | TRBJ2-1 | NA | TRBV20-1 | TGCATCGGGGCCCAGGGGGGGGGCGGAAACAATGAGCAGTTCTTC | CIGAQGGGGNNEQFF
few | TRBJ2-2 | TRBD2 | TRBV5-6 | TGTGCCAGCAGCCTTCGGACTAGCGGGAGGGTCACCGGGGAGCTGTTTTTT | CASSLRTSGRVTGELFF
once | TRBJ2-5 | NA | TRBV15 | TGTGCCACCAGCAGGGCCAGGGATGAAGAGACCCAGTCCTTC | CATSRARDEETQSF
many | TRBJ2-2 | NA | TRBV5-1 | TGCGCCAGCAGCTTGGTTATCAGGGTTCGGGACACCGGGGAGCTGTTTTTT | CASSLVIRVRDTGELFF
many | TRBJ1-1 | NA | TRBV25-1 | TGTGCCAGCAGTGAATATGGACAGCAGTTTAATGAAGCTTTCTTT | CASSEYGQQFNEAFF
many | TRBJ2-1 | NA | TRBV20-1 | TGCAGTGCTAGCACAGGCGATGAGCAGTTCTTC | CSASTGDEQFF
many | TRBJ2-2 | NA | TRBV6-1 | TGTGCCATAGCGCAGCGAGACACCGGGGAGCTGTTTTTT | CAIAQRDTGELFF
many | TRBJ1-4 | TRBD1 | TRBV5-1 | TGCGCCAGCAGACTCGGACAGGCCGCTAATGAAAAACTGTTTTTT | CASRLGQAANEKLFF
many | TRBJ2-6 | NA | TRBV5-1 | TGCGCCAGCAGCTCGGACTCTGGGGCCAACGTCCTGACTTTC | CASSSDSGANVLTF
many | TRBJ2-7 | NA | TRBV4-1 | TGCGCCAGCAGCCAAGAGGGTCACGAGCAGTACTTC | CASSQEGHEQYF
many | TRBJ2-7 | NA | TRBV5-1 | TGCGCCAGCAGCTTGGAAAGCGTCGTGGAGCAGTACTTC | CASSLESVVEQYF
many | TRBJ2-6 | NA | TRBV4-2 | TGTGCCAGCAGGACGGAGCCACGGGACATTAGCTCTGGGGCCAACGTCCTGACTTTC | CASRTEPRDISSGANVLTF
NA | TRBJ2-1 | TRBD1 | TRBV30 | TGTGCCTGGATGACAGGGACCAATGAGCAGTTCTTC | CAWMTGTNEQFF
NA | TRBJ2-7 | NA | TRBV11-2 | TGTGCCAGCAGCTACCGGGACGGGAGCTCCTACGAGCAGTACTTC | CASSYRDGSSYEQYF